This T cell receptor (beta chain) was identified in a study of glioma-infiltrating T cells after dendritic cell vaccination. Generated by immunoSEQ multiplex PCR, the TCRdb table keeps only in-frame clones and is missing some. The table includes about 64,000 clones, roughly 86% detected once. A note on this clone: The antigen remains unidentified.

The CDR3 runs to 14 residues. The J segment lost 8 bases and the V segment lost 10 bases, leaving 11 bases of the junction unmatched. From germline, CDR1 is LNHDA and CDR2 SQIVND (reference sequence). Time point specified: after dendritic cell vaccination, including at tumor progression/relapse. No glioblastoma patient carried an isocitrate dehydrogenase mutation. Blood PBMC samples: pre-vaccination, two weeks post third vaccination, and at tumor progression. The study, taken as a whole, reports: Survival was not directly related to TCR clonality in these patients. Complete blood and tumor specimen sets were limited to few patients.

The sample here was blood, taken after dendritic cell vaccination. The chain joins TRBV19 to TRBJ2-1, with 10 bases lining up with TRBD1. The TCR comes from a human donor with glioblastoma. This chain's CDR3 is CATRGDRGRDEQFF. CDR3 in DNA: TGTGCCACCCGGGGGGACAGGGGAAGGGATGAGCAGTTCTTC.